Listed below are T cell receptor beta chains from one sample, sequenced in a study of blood T cells in healthy people across ages. A single record per CDR3 protein comes from TCRdb applying MiXCR to the 5' RACE reads. The sample yields nearly 800,000 distinct CDR3 sequences, approximately 25% seen once. These data are also associated with another study on T cells of mothers and their children.

Material: blood. These receptors all come from a boy younger than 18 in good health. CDR3s include the opening cysteine and the closing phenylalanine or tryptophan. The D gene is left open where the match is weak. Clone sizes are given selectively: once, few, many, or a class where the clone is expanded.

TRBJ2-7,TRBV7-8,NA,TRBD1,TGTGCCAGCAGTCTTTGGGACAGCTCCTACGAGCAGTACTTC,CASSLWDSSYEQYF
TRBJ1-2,TRBV4-1,many,NA,TGCGCCAGCAGCTCCCCACCCCCGGGTAACTATGGCTACACCTTC,CASSSPPPGNYGYTF
TRBJ2-5,TRBV10-3,NA,NA,TGTGCCATCAGTGACTTCCAAGAGACCCAGTACTTC,CAISDFQETQYF
TRBJ2-7,TRBV7-6,few,NA,TGTGCCAGCAGCTTCGGCGGGGCCGACCACGAGCAGTACTTC,CASSFGGADHEQYF
TRBJ2-1,TRBV12-3/TRBV12-4,few,NA,TGTGCCAGCAGTCCCCGGAGGTACAATGAGCAGTTCTTC,CASSPRRYNEQFF
TRBJ2-7,TRBV6-6,NA,NA,TGTGCCAGCAGTTACTCGAGGGGAAAAAGCTCCTACGAGCAGTACTTC,CASSYSRGKSSYEQYF
TRBJ1-6,TRBV7-2,few,NA,TGTGCCAGCAGTCTGGGAGTCCCCTCCCTCCACTTT,CASSLGVPSLHF
TRBJ1-2,TRBV29-1,NA,NA,TGCAGCGTTGAAGGTCCGGGAGGCTACACCTTC,CSVEGPGGYTF
TRBJ2-1,TRBV7-6,few,NA,TGTGCCAGCAGCTTGTTCGGGAGCTCCTACAATGAGCAGTTCTTC,CASSLFGSSYNEQFF
TRBJ1-5,TRBV25-1,few,TRBD1,TGTGCCAGCAGTGAGAGTCCCCATGACACCCCAGGGGGTTATAGCAATCAGCCCCAGCATTTT,CASSESPHDTPGGYSNQPQHF
TRBJ2-1,TRBV29-1,NA,TRBD2,TGCAGCGGAGGGACTAGCGGGACCGATGAGCAGTTCTTC,CSGGTSGTDEQFF
TRBJ2-7,TRBV7-9,few,TRBD2,TGTGCCAGCAGCCCGGGACTAGCGGCAAAATACGAGCAGTACTTC,CASSPGLAAKYEQYF
TRBJ1-4,TRBV9,few,NA,TGTGCCAGCAGCGAGGATCCACAGGTGCCTAATGAAAAACTGTTTTTT,CASSEDPQVPNEKLFF
TRBJ2-3,TRBV20-1,NA,TRBD1,TGCAGTGCTAGTCAAGGGGGCTACACAGATACGCAGTATTTT,CSASQGGYTDTQYF
TRBJ2-3,TRBV7-2,NA,NA,TGTGCCAGCAGCTTCGGCCTACCCACAGATACGCAGTATTTT,CASSFGLPTDTQYF
TRBJ1-4,TRBV28,NA,NA,TGTGCCAGCAGTTTAGGGGGGCTGCCGCCTGAAAAACTGTTTTTT,CASSLGGLPPEKLFF
TRBJ2-2,TRBV5-1,NA,NA,TGCGCCAGCGGCCGGTCCAATTCGAACACCGGGGAGCTGTTTTTT,CASGRSNSNTGELFF
TRBJ2-1,TRBV14,NA,TRBD2,TGTGCCAGCAGCCAAGAGGGGCGGGGGGCCTCCTACAATGAGCAGTTCTTC,CASSQEGRGASYNEQFF
TRBJ1-6,TRBV11-2,few,TRBD1,TGTGCCAGCAGCTTGAGGACAGGGTTTAGCATCGATAATTCACCCCTCCACTTT,CASSLRTGFSIDNSPLHF
TRBJ1-1,TRBV6-2/TRBV6-3,NA,TRBD1,TGTGCCAGCAGTTACTCCTGGACAGGGGAGAACACTGAAGCTTTCTTT,CASSYSWTGENTEAFF
TRBJ2-1,TRBV5-4,few,NA,TGTGCCAGCAGCGGGGCCCAGGGGCGCTCCTACAATGAGCAGTTCTTC,CASSGAQGRSYNEQFF
TRBJ2-1,TRBV3-1,NA,TRBD2,TGTGCCAGCAGCCAAGGATCACTAGCGAGCTCCTACAATGAGCAGTTCTTC,CASSQGSLASSYNEQFF
TRBJ2-1,TRBV14,few,TRBD2,TGTGCCAGCAGCCAAGTTGCAGCGGGGGTATACAATGAGCAGTTCTTC,CASSQVAAGVYNEQFF